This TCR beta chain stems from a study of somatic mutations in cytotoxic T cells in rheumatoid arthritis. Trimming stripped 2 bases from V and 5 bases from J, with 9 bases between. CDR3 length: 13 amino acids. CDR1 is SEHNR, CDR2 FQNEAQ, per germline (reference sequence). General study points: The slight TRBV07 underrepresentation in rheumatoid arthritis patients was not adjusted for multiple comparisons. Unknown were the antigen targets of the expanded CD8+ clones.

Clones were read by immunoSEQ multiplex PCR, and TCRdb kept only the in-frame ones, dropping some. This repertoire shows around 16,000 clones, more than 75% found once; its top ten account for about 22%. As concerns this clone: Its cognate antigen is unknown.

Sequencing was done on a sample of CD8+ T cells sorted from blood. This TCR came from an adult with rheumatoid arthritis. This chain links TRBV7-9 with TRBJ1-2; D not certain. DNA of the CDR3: TGTGCCAGCAGCTTAAGTAACGGGTATGGCTACACCTTC. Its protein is CASSLSNGYGYTF.